This T cell receptor beta chain was found in a study of blood T cells in healthy people across ages. It was with a sample-barcoded 5' primer and a J-beta primer mix that a second PCR of about 7 to 12 cycles was run. TCRdb recomputed calls from the 5' RACE reads with MiXCR, one row per CDR3 protein. The sample yields about 1,600,000 distinct CDR3 sequences, around 42% seen once. The CDR3 sequence is 15 residues long. Trimming left V 3 bases short and J 6 bases short, with 12 bases between. Germline loops: CDR1 MNHEY, CDR2 SVGAGI. Each sample provided at least 6 micrograms of extracted total RNA. This receptor was obtained from a young woman in good health. The source material was blood. This chain links TRBV6-5 with TRBJ1-6; TRBD1 is a possible D gene (6 bases). The DNA of the CDR3 is TGTGCCAGCAGTTATGAGGGGGGGACTAATTCACCCCTCCACTTT. This sequence encodes CASSYEGGTNSPLHF.